This T cell receptor beta chain is from a study of graft-versus-host responses after intestinal transplantation. Study overall: Every one of the recipients received anti-thymocyte globulin induction and afterwards took tacrolimus and steroids for about 3 years.

General study findings and limits: Patients with graft-donor T cell macrochimerism had high graft-versus-host to host-versus-graft clonal ratios in allografts. The recipient marrow held GvH clones, and some of them showed up first in ileum or blood. With peak circulating GvH clone levels came an association with early post-transplant HvG declines.

This CDR3 comprises 18 residues. V shed 7 bases and J 3 bases; nucleotides not matched to a gene: 15. Germline assignment: CDR1 SQVTM and CDR2 ANQGSEA. Clones were read by immunoSEQ multiplex PCR, and TCRdb kept only the in-frame ones, dropping some. This table has over 80,000 clones, about nine tenths appearing once. On this clone: Its antigen remains unknown.

The receptor was isolated from a human donor who was the organ donor for an intestinal transplant. The sample was unstimulated CD4+ T cells sorted from spleen or lymph node cells, taken before transplant. This sequence joins TRBV29-1 and TRBJ1-6, with TRBD1 identical over 10 bases. The CDR3 loop reads CSAELYTGTGDYNSPLHF. CDR3 bases: TGCAGCGCTGAGCTGTACACCGGGACAGGGGACTATAATTCACCCCTCCACTTT.